The 8 T cell receptor beta chains below come from one sample, sequenced in a study of tumor-infiltrating lymphocytes in primary liver carcinoma. From 20-30 mg of unsorted bulk tissue, DNA and RNA were co-extracted together. The input was around 500 ng total RNA; TCR beta cDNA was made from it with a constant-region primer. Construction of TCR beta libraries relied on three successive nested multiplex PCR rounds employing slightly modified ARM-PCR. The first two PCR rounds used TRBV1-TRBV30 primers with a Cbeta primer, nine to eleven cycles each. TCRdb fed the multiplex PCR reads into MiXCR, producing one record per CDR3 protein. This sample carries approximately 190,000 distinct CDR3 sequences, around four fifths of them seen once, and the ten largest clones take 15% to 20%. Material for sequencing was tumor tissue from primary liver carcinoma. All receptors derive from a man in his forties with primary liver carcinoma and hepatitis B virus infection.

A remark on this clonotype: This may be a read error: a much more frequent sequence differs by one nucleotide. The chain recombines TRBV5-5 with TRBJ2-3; the D gene is possibly TRBD2 (7 bases). The CDR3 is 17 residues long. The V end lost 1 base, the J end lost 1 base, and 16 bases lay between the germline ends. Germline V lookup: CDR1 SGHKS, CDR2 YYEKEE (reference sequence). CDR3 protein: CASSLLRGAVRTDTQYF. The CDR3 nucleotides read TGTGCCAGCAGCTTGCTTCGGGGGGCGGTACGCACAGATACGCAGTATTTT.

Remarks on this clonotype: Germline is not matched at one junction end, which may reflect a read error. The chain uses TRBV29-1 and TRBJ2-1, with D uncertain. The CDR3 runs to 10 residues. In germline, CDR1 is SQVTM, CDR2 ANQGSEA. The DNA of the CDR3 is TGCAGCGTTGGGAATAATGAGCAGCTCTTC. Translation gives CSVGNNEQLF.

The chain is built from TRBV12-3 or TRBV12-4 and TRBJ2-6; D is possibly TRBD1 or TRBD2 (5 bases each). V gave up 7 bases and J gave up 0 bases, with 10 bases separating them. This CDR3 has 15 amino acids. CDR3 amino acids: CASNPGGSGANVLTF. CDR3 DNA sequence: TGTGCCAGCAATCCTGGGGGCTCTGGGGCCAACGTCCTGACTTTC.

V is TRBV27 and J is TRBJ2-3; D is tentatively TRBD1 or TRBD2 (5 bases each). With 0 bases removed from V and 7 bases from J, the gap between germline ends came to 14 bases. The CDR3 length is 15 residues. Germline V CDR1 and CDR2: MNHEY, SMNVEV (reference sequence). The CDR3 sequence is CASSLSMRGSHTQYF. The CDR3 nucleotides read TGTGCCAGCAGTTTATCGATGAGGGGATCACATACGCAGTATTTT.

On this clonotype: Germline and junction disagree at one end, which may indicate a read error. The V gene is TRBV29-1, the J gene TRBJ2-3, with D perhaps TRBD1 (5 bases). The J call may be faulty, since TRBJ1-5 better matches the DNA end. CDR3 size: 13 residues. Per the germline V gene, CDR1 is SQVTM and CDR2 is ANQGSEA. CDR3 DNA sequence: TGTAGCGTTGGGGGGACCCACACAGATATGCAGCATTTT. Translation gives CSVGGTHTDMQHF.

The chain uses TRBV12-3 or TRBV12-4 and TRBJ2-2; the D gene is possibly TRBD2 (7 bases). Trimming removed 6 bases at V and 16 bases at J, with 36 bases between. The length of the CDR3 is 18 residues. The CDR3 is CASSFPTGGLAKTGEPFF. In DNA form, the CDR3 reads TGTGCCAGCAGCTTCCCCACGGGGGGCTTAGCGAAGACCGGGGAACCGTTTTTT.

A note on this clonotype: The final CDR3 position lacks the conserved phenylalanine or tryptophan, pointing to a likely read error. The limits of the CDR3 on the DNA are not certain, so only TCRdb's listed CDR3 is given. This sequence joins TRBV29-1 and TRBJ2-7; TRBD1, the D gene given by the table, was not confirmed from the DNA. A total of 15 residues make up the CDR3, ends included. CDR1 is SQVTM, CDR2 ANQGSEA, per germline. This CDR3 reads CSVARGQRGSYEKYS.

This clonotype showed up just once. This may stem from a read error, because a much larger clone lies one nucleotide away. This chain uses TRBV24-1 with TRBJ2-7; D tentatively fits TRBD1 or TRBD2 (5 bases each). This CDR3 spans 16 amino acids. Germline CDR1 KGHDR, CDR2 SFDVKD. DNA for the CDR3: TGTGCCACCAGTGACCCTGGGGCAGGGAGCTCCTACGAGCATTACTTC. Its translation is CATSDPGAGSSYEHYF.